A selection of T cell receptor beta chains follows, all from one sample in a study of control samples from healthy donors and cancer patients. Sequencing used immunoSEQ multiplex PCR; TCRdb keeps in-frame clones, though not all of them. The sample contains 150,000 to 180,000 clones, just under 95% of which appear only once. The specimen sequenced was blood. Receptors were obtained from a man aged 40-50 years in good health. Each CDR3 is given with its conserved first and last residue. D genes are given only for firm matches. Size is omitted from some rows. Given values are once, few, many or a class for expanded clones.

>TRBD1|.|TRBJ1-4|TRBV18
TGTGCCAGCTCACCATCGACAGGGTCGGATGAAAAACTGTTTTTT
CASSPSTGSDEKLFF
>.|.|TRBJ1-5|TRBV6-2/TRBV6-3
TGTGCCAGCAGTTCCCACAGTGCCTTTAGCAATCAGCCCCAGCATTTT
CASSSHSAFSNQPQHF
>.|.|TRBJ1-6|TRBV2
TGTGCCAGCAGTGAAGAACAGTCCAGTCTGTCACCCCTCCACTTT
CASSEEQSSLSPLHF
>TRBD1|.|TRBJ1-2|TRBV4-1
TGCGCCAGCAGCCAACCAAGACAGGGGGCTGGGTATGGCTACACCTTC
CASSQPRQGAGYGYTF
>.|.|TRBJ2-7|TRBV7-2
TGTGCCAGCAGCTTAGCAGGGGAGCAGTACTTC
CASSLAGEQYF
>.|.|TRBJ2-3|TRBV4-1
TGCGCCAGCAGCCAGGGGAGGTCCACAGATACGCAGTATTTT
CASSQGRSTDTQYF
>TRBD1|once|TRBJ2-4|TRBV3-1/TRBV3-2
TGTGCCAGCAGCCCCCGGGACAGGGTGGACATTCAGTACTTC
CASSPRDRVDIQYF
>.|.|TRBJ2-2|TRBV5-1
TGCGCCAGCAGCGGGGACGCAAACACCGGGGAGCTGTTTTTT
CASSGDANTGELFF
>.|.|TRBJ2-3|TRBV4-1
TGCGCCAGCAGCCAAGATCCCCCCCTCCCTCATGGCACAGATACGCAGTATTTT
CASSQDPPLPHGTDTQYF
>.|.|TRBJ1-1|TRBV11-3
TGTGCCAGCAGCTCCACAGGGTGTCTAGCGGGGGGGACTGAAGCTTTCTTT
CASSSTGCLAGGTEAFF
>.|.|TRBJ2-3|TRBV6-1
TGTGCCAGCAGTGAAGCGTTCCTGATGTTCTACACAGATACGCAGTATTTT
CASSEAFLMFYTDTQYF
>.|.|TRBJ1-2|TRBV14
TGTGCCAGCAGCCAAGATCGGGCCTCTTACTATGGCTACACCTTC
CASSQDRASYYGYTF
>TRBD1|.|TRBJ2-7|TRBV28
TGTGCCAGCAGAACCGGGACAGGGTCCGAGCAGTACTTC
CASRTGTGSEQYF
>.|.|TRBJ1-1|TRBV19
TGTGCCAGTAGTATAGAACCCCGCAGACAGTTTGAAGCTTTCTTT
CASSIEPRRQFEAFF
>.|once|TRBJ2-5|TRBV5-1
TGCGCCAGCAGCTTGGCGGGGGTCGGCGAGACCCAGTACTTC
CASSLAGVGETQYF
>.|.|TRBJ1-4|TRBV19
TGTGCCAGTAGTATTTCCAGGGTTGAAAAACTGTTTTTT
CASSISRVEKLFF
>TRBD2|.|TRBJ2-3|TRBV28
TGTGCCAGCAGTTTATATAGCGGGGCTGATACGCAGTATTTT
CASSLYSGADTQYF
>.|.|TRBJ1-1|TRBV29-1
TGCAGCGTTGAAGGGGCGTGGGGGATGAACACTGAAGCTTTCTTT
CSVEGAWGMNTEAFF
>.|many|TRBJ2-2|TRBV12-3/TRBV12-4
TGTGCCAGCGCCCAAATTTGGCCCGGGGAGCTGTTTTTT
CASAQIWPGELFF
>.|.|TRBJ1-2|TRBV9
TGTGCCAGCAGCTCTGGGCAGGACGATGGCTACACCTTC
CASSSGQDDGYTF
>.|.|TRBJ1-5|TRBV7-2
TGTGCCAGCAGCTTAGGGATATCGGTGGTTCAGCCCCAGCATTTT
CASSLGISVVQPQHF
>TRBD2|.|TRBJ2-3|TRBV3-1/TRBV3-2
TGTGCCAGCAGCCACTCAGGCGGGGGAGCGGGGGTTCCCTACACAGATACGCAGTATTTT
CASSHSGGGAGVPYTDTQYF
>.|.|TRBJ2-1|TRBV14
TGTGCCAGCAGCCGGCCTCCGGGACGGGCGACGGGGGAGCAGTTCTTC
CASSRPPGRATGEQFF
>.|.|TRBJ1-2|TRBV29-1
TGCAGCGTTCAGGCAGGACAGGGCTACACCTTC
CSVQAGQGYTF
>TRBD2|.|TRBJ2-1|TRBV5-6
TGTGCCAGCAGCTTGGCCTTGCTAGCGGGGGGGCTAAGGGAGCAGTTCTTC
CASSLALLAGGLREQFF
>.|.|TRBJ1-4|TRBV5-1
TGCGCCAGCAGCCCTGACAGTACTAATGAAAAACTGTTTTTT
CASSPDSTNEKLFF
>.|.|TRBJ2-7|TRBV6-5
TGTGCCAGCAGTTACCCTATCTCCCCAGGGACTTACGAGCAGTACTTC
CASSYPISPGTYEQYF
>.|.|TRBJ1-6|TRBV4-3
TGCGCCAGCAGCCAAGACAGAGATTCACCCCTCCACTTT
CASSQDRDSPLHF
>TRBD1|.|TRBJ2-3|TRBV4-3
TGCGCCAGCAGCCAGGACAGGGGGCCCACAGATACGCAGTATTTT
CASSQDRGPTDTQYF
>.|once|TRBJ1-1|TRBV21-1
TGTGCCAGACGTCCCGACAGGGAGGAGATGAACACTGAAGCTTTCTTT
CARRPDREEMNTEAFF
>.|.|TRBJ1-2|TRBV7-3
TGTGCCAGCAGCTTGACAGCGGGCTATGGCTACACCTTC
CASSLTAGYGYTF
>.|.|TRBJ2-7|TRBV3-1/TRBV3-2
TGTGCCAGCAGCCAGGCAGGGAGTGGGCAGTACTTC
CASSQAGSGQYF
>.|.|TRBJ1-2|TRBV3-1/TRBV3-2
TGTGCCAGCAGCCAAGAGATTCACGCCACGGGGGGTGGCTACACCTTC
CASSQEIHATGGGYTF
>.|.|TRBJ2-2|TRBV5-4
TGTGCCAGCAGCTTGGCCCCGGGGGGCCGAACCGGGGAGCTGTTTTTT
CASSLAPGGRTGELFF
>.|.|TRBJ2-3|TRBV11-3
TGTGCCAGCAGCTTAGGAGCGGCAGTCACAGATACGCAGTATTTT
CASSLGAAVTDTQYF
>.|.|TRBJ1-1|TRBV30
TGTGCCTGGAGTTTTCAGGGCAACACTGAAGCTTTCTTT
CAWSFQGNTEAFF
>TRBD1|.|TRBJ1-2|TRBV6-5
TGTGCCAGCAGTTACACAGGGGGCGCCTATGGCTACACCTTC
CASSYTGGAYGYTF
>.|.|TRBJ1-5|TRBV6-2/TRBV6-3
TGTGCCAGCAGTCGGACAGTCAATCAGCCCCAGCATTTT
CASSRTVNQPQHF
>TRBD1|.|TRBJ1-4|TRBV5-6
TGTGCCAGCAGCCCAACAGGGGGAGAAAAACTGTTTTTT
CASSPTGGEKLFF
>.|.|TRBJ2-1|TRBV14
TGTGCCAGCAGCCAAGATGATGTGTGGGGCACACTTTCTGGCTACAATGAGCAGTTCTTC
CASSQDDVWGTLSGYNEQFF
>.|.|TRBJ1-1|TRBV5-1
TGCGCCAGCAGCTTATGGGGGGAGTTGAACACTGAAGCTTTCTTT
CASSLWGELNTEAFF
>.|.|TRBJ1-3|TRBV5-1
TGCGCCAGCAGCTCGGGACTATCAGGAAACACCATATATTTT
CASSSGLSGNTIYF
>TRBD1|.|TRBJ2-7|TRBV7-8
TGTGCCAGCAGCTTACAGGGGGCATATTTGGAGGAGCAGTACTTC
CASSLQGAYLEEQYF
>.|once|TRBJ1-1|TRBV14
TGTGCCAGCAGCCAGGGGGGACGTCGCACTGAAGCTTTCTTT
CASSQGGRRTEAFF
>.|.|TRBJ2-7|TRBV2
TGTGCCAGCATGAGGCAGGGATGGTACGAGCAGTACTTC
CASMRQGWYEQYF
>.|.|TRBJ1-2|TRBV5-1
TGCGCCAGCAGCTTCGGGGAGGCGGATGGCTACACCTTC
CASSFGEADGYTF
>.|.|TRBJ1-2|TRBV13
TGTGCCAGCAGCTTTGGTCGAGAACTTGGCTACACCTTC
CASSFGRELGYTF
>.|.|TRBJ1-3|TRBV19
TGTGCCAGTAGTACCGGAGGGGCAACTGGAAACACCATATATTTT
CASSTGGATGNTIYF
>.|.|TRBJ1-1|TRBV28
TGTGCCAGCAGCCGGCGGATGAACACTGAAGCTTTCTTT
CASSRRMNTEAFF
>.|.|TRBJ1-6|TRBV2
TGTGCCAGCAGTGGGGGGGAACGGTCACCCCTCCACTTT
CASSGGERSPLHF
>.|.|TRBJ1-2|TRBV7-9
TGTGCCAGCAGCTCTCTGGACGGGAATAACTATGGCTACACCTTC
CASSSLDGNNYGYTF
>.|.|TRBJ2-1|TRBV12-5
TGTGCTAGTGCTCTTTGGGGGAGCTCCTACAATGAGCAGTTCTTC
CASALWGSSYNEQFF
>.|.|TRBJ1-1|TRBV27
TGTGCCAGCAGGGGGGAGTGGGGGACGAACACTGAAGCTTTCTTT
CASRGEWGTNTEAFF
>.|.|TRBJ2-1|TRBV10-1
TGCGCCAGCAGCTCCGGACTTTACAATGAGCAGTTCTTC
CASSSGLYNEQFF
>.|once|TRBJ2-1|TRBV5-1
TGCGCCAGCAGCTTGCCCACAGGAGACAATGAGCAGTTCTTC
CASSLPTGDNEQFF
>TRBD1|.|TRBJ1-1|TRBV4-1
TGCGCCAGCAGCCACCCAGGGGGGGCTGAAGCTTTCTTT
CASSHPGGAEAFF
>.|.|TRBJ1-1|TRBV11-2
TGTGCCAGCAGCTTTATGGACATGAACACTGAAGCTTTCTTT
CASSFMDMNTEAFF
>TRBD1|.|TRBJ2-4|TRBV2
TGTGCCAGCAGGGGGAAACAGGGGGGATCCAAAAACATTCAGTACTTC
CASRGKQGGSKNIQYF
>.|.|TRBJ2-3|TRBV9
TGTGCCAGCAGCGTAGAGACGGTTAGCACAGATACGCAGTATTTT
CASSVETVSTDTQYF
>.|.|TRBJ1-4|TRBV6-5
TGTGCCAGCAGCCCAGGGAATATGGAAAAACTGTTTTTT
CASSPGNMEKLFF